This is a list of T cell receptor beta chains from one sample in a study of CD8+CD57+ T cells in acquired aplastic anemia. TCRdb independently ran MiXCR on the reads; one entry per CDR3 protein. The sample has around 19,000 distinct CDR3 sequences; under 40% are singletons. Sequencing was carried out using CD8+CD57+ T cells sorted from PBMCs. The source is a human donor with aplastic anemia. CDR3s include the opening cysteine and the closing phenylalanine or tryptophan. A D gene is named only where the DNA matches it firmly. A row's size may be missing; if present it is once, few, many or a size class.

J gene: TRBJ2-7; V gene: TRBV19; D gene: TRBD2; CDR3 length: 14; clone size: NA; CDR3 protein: CASSPSGGAYEQYF; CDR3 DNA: TGTGCCAGTAGTCCGAGCGGGGGGGCATACGAGCAGTACTTC
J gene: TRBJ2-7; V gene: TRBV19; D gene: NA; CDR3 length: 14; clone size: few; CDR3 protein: CASSIIKGSYEQYF; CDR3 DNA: TGTGCCAGTAGTATTATTAAGGGGTCCTACGAGCAGTACTTC
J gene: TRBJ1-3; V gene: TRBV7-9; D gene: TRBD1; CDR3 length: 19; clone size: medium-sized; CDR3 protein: CASSPPGQGATYSGNTIYF; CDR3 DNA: TGTGCCAGCAGCCCTCCGGGACAGGGGGCAACCTACTCTGGAAACACCATATATTTT
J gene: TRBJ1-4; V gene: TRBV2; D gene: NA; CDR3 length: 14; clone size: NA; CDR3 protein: CASNLGQSDEKLFF; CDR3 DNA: TGTGCCAGCAACCTAGGACAGTCGGATGAAAAACTGTTTTTT
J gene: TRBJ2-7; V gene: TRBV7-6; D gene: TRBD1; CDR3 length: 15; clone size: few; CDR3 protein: CASRPTTGTGDEQYF; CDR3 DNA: TGTGCCAGCAGACCAACGACCGGGACAGGGGACGAGCAGTACTTC
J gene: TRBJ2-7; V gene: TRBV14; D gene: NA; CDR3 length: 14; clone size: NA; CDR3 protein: CASSPQRGPYEQYF; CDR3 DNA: TGTGCCAGCAGCCCGCAAAGGGGTCCCTACGAGCAGTACTTC
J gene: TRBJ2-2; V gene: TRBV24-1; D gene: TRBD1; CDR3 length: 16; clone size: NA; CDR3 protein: CATSDQRDRVTGELFF; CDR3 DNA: TGTGCCACCAGTGATCAACGGGACAGGGTCACCGGGGAGCTGTTTTTT
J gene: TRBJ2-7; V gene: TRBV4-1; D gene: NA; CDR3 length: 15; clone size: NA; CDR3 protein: CASSQPGQNPYEQYF; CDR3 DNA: TGCGCCAGCAGCCAACCGGGGCAGAATCCTTACGAGCAGTACTTC
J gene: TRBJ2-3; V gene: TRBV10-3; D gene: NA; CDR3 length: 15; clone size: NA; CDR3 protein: CAISESIGSTGTQYF; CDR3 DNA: TGTGCCATCAGTGAGTCGATCGGGAGCACAGGTACGCAGTATTTT
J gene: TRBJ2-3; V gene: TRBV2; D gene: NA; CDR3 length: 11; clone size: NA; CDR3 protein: CASSVTNTQYF; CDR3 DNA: TGTGCCAGCAGTGTCACAAATACGCAGTATTTT
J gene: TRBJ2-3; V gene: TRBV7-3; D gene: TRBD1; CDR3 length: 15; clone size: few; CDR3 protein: CASSFGTGGTDTQYF; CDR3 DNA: TGTGCCAGCAGCTTTGGGACAGGGGGCACAGATACGCAGTATTTT
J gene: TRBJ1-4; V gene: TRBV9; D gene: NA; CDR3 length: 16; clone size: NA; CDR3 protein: CASSVKAAATNEKLFF; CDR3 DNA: TGTGCCAGCAGCGTAAAGGCCGCTGCAACTAATGAAAAACTGTTTTTT
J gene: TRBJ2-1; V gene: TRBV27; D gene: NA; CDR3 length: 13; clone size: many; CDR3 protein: CASSLVVGNEQFF; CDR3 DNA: TGTGCCAGCAGTTTAGTGGTAGGCAATGAGCAGTTCTTC
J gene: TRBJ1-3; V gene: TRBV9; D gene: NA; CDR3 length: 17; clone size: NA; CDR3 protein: CASSVTGGDLSGNTIYF; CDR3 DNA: TGTGCCAGCAGCGTAACAGGAGGGGACCTCTCTGGAAACACCATATATTTT
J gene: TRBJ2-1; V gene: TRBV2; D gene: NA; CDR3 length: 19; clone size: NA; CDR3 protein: CASRRGRGQIGISHNEQFF; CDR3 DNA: TGTGCCAGCAGAAGGGGGCGGGGGCAAATCGGAATCTCCCACAATGAGCAGTTCTTC
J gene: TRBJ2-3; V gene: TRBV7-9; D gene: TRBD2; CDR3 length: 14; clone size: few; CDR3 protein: CASSRLAGGDTQYF; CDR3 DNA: TGTGCCAGCAGCCGACTAGCGGGAGGAGATACGCAGTATTTT
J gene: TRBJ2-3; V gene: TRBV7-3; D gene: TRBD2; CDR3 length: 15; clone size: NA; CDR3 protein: CASSLSGRITDTQYF; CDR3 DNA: TGTGCCAGCAGCTTAAGCGGGAGGATCACAGATACGCAGTATTTT
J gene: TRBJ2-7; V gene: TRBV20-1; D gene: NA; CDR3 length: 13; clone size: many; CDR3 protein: CSASSSGDYEQYF; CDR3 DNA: TGCAGTGCTAGCAGTAGCGGAGACTACGAGCAGTACTTC
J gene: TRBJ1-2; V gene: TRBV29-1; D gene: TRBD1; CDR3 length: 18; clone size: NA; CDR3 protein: CSVGPNRDREVLGYGYTF; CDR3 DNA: TGCAGCGTGGGGCCGAACCGGGACAGGGAAGTTTTGGGCTATGGCTACACCTTC
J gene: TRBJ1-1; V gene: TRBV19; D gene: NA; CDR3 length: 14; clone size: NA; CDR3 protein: CASSLDPVNTEAFF; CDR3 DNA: TGTGCCAGTAGTCTGGACCCCGTGAACACTGAAGCTTTCTTT
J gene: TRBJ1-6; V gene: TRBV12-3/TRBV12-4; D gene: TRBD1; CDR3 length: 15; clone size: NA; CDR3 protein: CASSFRAGGNSPLHF; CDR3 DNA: TGTGCCAGCAGTTTTCGGGCAGGGGGAAATTCACCCCTCCACTTT
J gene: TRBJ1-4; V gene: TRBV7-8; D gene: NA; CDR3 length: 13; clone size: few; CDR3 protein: CASRSGPDEKLFF; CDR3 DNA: TGTGCCAGCAGATCAGGGCCGGATGAAAAACTGTTTTTT
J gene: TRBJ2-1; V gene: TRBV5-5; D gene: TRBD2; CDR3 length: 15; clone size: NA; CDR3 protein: CASSSVTSGYNEQFF; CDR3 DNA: TGTGCCAGCAGCTCCGTGACTAGCGGATACAATGAGCAGTTCTTC
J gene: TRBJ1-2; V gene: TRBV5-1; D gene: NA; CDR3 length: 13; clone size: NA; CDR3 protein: CASSLDEIYGYTF; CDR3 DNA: TGCGCCAGCAGCTTGGATGAGATTTATGGCTACACCTTC
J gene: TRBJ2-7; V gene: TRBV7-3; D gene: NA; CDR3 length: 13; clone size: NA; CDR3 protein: CASSSAVSDEQYF; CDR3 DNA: TGTGCCAGCAGCTCGGCCGTATCGGACGAGCAGTACTTC
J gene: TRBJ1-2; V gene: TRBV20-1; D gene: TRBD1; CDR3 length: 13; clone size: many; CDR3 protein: CSARGDSNYGYTF; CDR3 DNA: TGCAGTGCTAGAGGGGACAGCAACTATGGCTACACCTTC
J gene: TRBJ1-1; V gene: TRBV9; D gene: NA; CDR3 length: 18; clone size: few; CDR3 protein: CASSVGPLGGVVNTEAFF; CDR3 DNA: TGTGCCAGCAGCGTAGGACCATTGGGTGGGGTGGTGAATACTGAAGCTTTCTTT
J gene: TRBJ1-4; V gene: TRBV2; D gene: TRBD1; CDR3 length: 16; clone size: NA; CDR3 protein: CASNGQEGRTNEKLFF; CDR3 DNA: TGTGCCAGCAACGGACAGGAGGGTCGAACTAATGAAAAACTGTTTTTT
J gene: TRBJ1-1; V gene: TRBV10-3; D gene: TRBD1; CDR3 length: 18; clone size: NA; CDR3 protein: CAITGTGGTLIMNTEAFF; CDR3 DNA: TGTGCCATCACGGGGACAGGGGGGACCCTTATCATGAACACTGAAGCTTTCTTT
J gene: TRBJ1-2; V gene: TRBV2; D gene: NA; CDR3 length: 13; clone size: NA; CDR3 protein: CASGKDGIYGYTF; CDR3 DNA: TGTGCCAGCGGGAAGGACGGAATTTATGGCTACACCTTC
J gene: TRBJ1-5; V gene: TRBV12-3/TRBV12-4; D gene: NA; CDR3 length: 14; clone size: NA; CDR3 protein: CASSRRHRNQPQHF; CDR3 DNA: TGTGCCAGCAGCCGCCGACACCGCAATCAGCCCCAGCATTTT
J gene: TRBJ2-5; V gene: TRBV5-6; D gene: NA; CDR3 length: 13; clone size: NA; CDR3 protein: CASSLVQIETQYF; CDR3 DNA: TGTGCCAGCAGCTTGGTACAGATAGAGACCCAGTACTTC
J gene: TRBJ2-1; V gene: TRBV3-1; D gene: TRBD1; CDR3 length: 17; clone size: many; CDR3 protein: CASSQDRWTGGYNEQFF; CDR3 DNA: TGTGCCAGCAGCCAAGATCGTTGGACAGGGGGCTACAATGAGCAGTTCTTC
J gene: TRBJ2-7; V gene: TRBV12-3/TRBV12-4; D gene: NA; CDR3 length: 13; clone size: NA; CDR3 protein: CASSTPDGYEQYF; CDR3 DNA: TGTGCCAGCAGTACCCCGGATGGCTACGAGCAGTACTTC
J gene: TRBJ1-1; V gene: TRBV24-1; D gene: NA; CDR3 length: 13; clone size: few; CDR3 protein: CAVTGGLGTEAFF; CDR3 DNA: TGTGCCGTAACCGGGGGGCTTGGCACTGAAGCTTTCTTT
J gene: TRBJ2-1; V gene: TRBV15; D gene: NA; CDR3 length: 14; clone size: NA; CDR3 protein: CATSRASGAVEQFF; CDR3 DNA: TGTGCCACCAGCAGAGCTTCGGGGGCTGTTGAGCAGTTCTTC
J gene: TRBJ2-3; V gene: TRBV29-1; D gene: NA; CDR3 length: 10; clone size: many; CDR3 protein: CSVDTDTQYF; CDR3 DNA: TGCAGCGTTGACACAGATACGCAGTATTTT
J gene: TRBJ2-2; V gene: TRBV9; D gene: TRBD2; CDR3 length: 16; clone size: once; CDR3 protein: CASSPGTSFTGLKLFF; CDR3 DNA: TGTGCCAGCAGCCCCGGGACTAGCTTTACCGGTTTGAAGCTGTTTTTT
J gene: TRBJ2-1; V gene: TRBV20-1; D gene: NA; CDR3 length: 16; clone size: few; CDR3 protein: CSARDRPRQLYNEQFF; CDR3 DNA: TGCAGTGCTAGAGATCGGCCGAGACAGCTCTACAATGAGCAGTTCTTC
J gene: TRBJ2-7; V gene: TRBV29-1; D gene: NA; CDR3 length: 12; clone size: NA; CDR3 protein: CSAGGSSYEQYF; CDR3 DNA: TGCAGCGCTGGGGGAAGCTCCTACGAGCAGTACTTC
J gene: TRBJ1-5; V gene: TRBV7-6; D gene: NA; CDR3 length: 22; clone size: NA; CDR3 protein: CASSLEAGSNEKLFFGSGTQHF; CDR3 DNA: NA
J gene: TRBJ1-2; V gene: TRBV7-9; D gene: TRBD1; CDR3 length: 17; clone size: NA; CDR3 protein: CASSSVGDRDRGHGYTF; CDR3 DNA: TGTGCCAGCAGCTCAGTGGGAGACCGGGACAGGGGGCATGGCTACACCTTC
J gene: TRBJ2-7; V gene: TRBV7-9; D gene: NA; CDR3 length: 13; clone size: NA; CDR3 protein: CASSRAGRYEQYF; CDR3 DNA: TGCGCCAGCAGCCGAGCAGGACGATACGAGCAGTACTTC
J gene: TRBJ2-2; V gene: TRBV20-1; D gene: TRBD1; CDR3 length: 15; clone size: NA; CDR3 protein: CSAKTSQGIPGELFF; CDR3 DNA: TGCAGTGCTAAAACTTCACAGGGGATCCCCGGGGAGCTGTTTTTT
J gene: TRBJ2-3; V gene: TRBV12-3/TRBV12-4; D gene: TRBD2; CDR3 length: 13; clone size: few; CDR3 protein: CASGASGGGTQYF; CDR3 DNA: TGTGCCAGCGGGGCTAGCGGTGGGGGTACGCAGTATTTT
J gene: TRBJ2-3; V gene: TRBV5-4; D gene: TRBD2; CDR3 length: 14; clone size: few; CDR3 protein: CASRAGGPTDTQYF; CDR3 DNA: TGTGCCAGCAGAGCGGGGGGGCCCACAGATACGCAGTATTTT
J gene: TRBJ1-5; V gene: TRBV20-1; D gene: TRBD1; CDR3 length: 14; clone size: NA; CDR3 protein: CSAKGQHSNQPQHF; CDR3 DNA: TGCAGTGCTAAGGGACAGCATAGCAATCAGCCCCAGCATTTT
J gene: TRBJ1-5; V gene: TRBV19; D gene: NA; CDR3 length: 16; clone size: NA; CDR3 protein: CASSKTTSGSTDTQHF; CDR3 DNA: TGTGCCAGTAGCAAAACGACTAGCGGGAGCACAGATACGCAGCATTTT
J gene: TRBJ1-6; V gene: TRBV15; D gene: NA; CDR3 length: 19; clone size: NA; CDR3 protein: CATSRDLGSRGYRNSPLHF; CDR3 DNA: TGTGCCACCAGCAGAGATTTGGGATCGCGAGGGTATAGGAATTCACCCCTCCACTTT
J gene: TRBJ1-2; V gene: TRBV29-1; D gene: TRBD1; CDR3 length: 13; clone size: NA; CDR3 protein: CSVYLDRSYGYTF; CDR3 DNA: TGCAGCGTTTATCTGGACAGGAGCTATGGCTACACCTTC
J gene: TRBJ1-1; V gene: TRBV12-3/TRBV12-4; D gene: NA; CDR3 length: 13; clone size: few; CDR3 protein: CASRPGIDTEAFF; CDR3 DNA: TGTGCCAGCAGACCCGGAATAGACACTGAAGCTTTCTTT
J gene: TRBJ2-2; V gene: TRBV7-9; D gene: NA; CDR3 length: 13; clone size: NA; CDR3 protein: CASSQDSARELFF; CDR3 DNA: TGTGCCAGCAGCCAGGACAGTGCCCGGGAGCTGTTTTTT
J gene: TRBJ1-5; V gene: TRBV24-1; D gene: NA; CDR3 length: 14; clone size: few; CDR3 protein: CATSDFQTRGAQHF; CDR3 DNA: TGTGCCACCAGTGATTTTCAAACTCGGGGAGCCCAGCATTTT
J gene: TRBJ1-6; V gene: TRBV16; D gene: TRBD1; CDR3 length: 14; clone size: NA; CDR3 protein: CASSHGQGASPLHF; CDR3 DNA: TGTGCCAGCAGCCATGGACAGGGGGCGTCACCCCTCCACTTT
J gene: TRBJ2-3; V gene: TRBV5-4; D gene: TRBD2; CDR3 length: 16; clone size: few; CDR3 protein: CASSLGRGGKGDTQYF; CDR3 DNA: TGTGCCAGCAGCTTGGGGCGGGGGGGCAAAGGAGATACGCAGTATTTT
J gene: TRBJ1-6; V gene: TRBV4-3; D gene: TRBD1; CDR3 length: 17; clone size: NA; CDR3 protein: CASSRPPRWDSYSPLHF; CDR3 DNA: TGCGCCAGCAGCCGACCCCCCCGCTGGGACAGCTATTCACCCCTCCACTTT
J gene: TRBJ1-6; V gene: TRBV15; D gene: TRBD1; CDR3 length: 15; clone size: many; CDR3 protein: CATSRGTGGNSPLHF; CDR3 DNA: TGTGCCACCAGCAGAGGGACAGGGGGTAATTCACCCCTCCACTTT
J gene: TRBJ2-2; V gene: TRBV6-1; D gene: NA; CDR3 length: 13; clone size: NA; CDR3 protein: CASTEGESGELFF; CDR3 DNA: TGTGCCAGCACCGAAGGGGAGAGCGGGGAGCTGTTTTTT